These T cell receptor beta chains were read from a single sample in a study of T cell responses to AZD1222 COVID-19 vaccine. TCRdb keeps only in-frame clones here, not all; method: immunoSEQ multiplex PCR. The repertoire holds some 150,000 clones, with around nine tenths as singletons. The sample consisted of peripheral blood, taken on day 0 of AZD1222 vaccination. These TCRs come from an adult in good health. Each CDR3 is given with its conserved first and last residue. The D gene is left open where the match is weak. The size of a clone is reported for some rows only, either as once, few or many, or as a class for expanded clones.

v_gene	j_gene	d_gene	len	abundance	CDR3nt	CDR3aa
TRBV14	TRBJ2-1	.	15	.	TGTGCCAGCAGCCAAGTTAACTTCAAGCCTGGTGAGCAGTTCTTC	CASSQVNFKPGEQFF
TRBV28	TRBJ2-1	.	13	.	TGTGCCAGCAGTTCCGGACAGATCAATGAGCAGTTCTTC	CASSSGQINEQFF
TRBV18	TRBJ2-6	.	19	.	TGTGCCAGCTCACCCTCAGCAGGGCTTACTCCCTCTGGGGCCAACGTCCTGACTTTC	CASSPSAGLTPSGANVLTF
TRBV5-5	TRBJ1-5	.	13	once	TGTGCCAGCAGCAACCACAGAAATCAGCCCCAGCATTTT	CASSNHRNQPQHF
TRBV3-1/TRBV3-2	TRBJ2-5	TRBD2	16	.	TGTGCCAGCAGCCCTACTAGGACTAGCGGGGGTGAGACCCAGTACTTC	CASSPTRTSGGETQYF
TRBV24-1	TRBJ2-3	.	14	.	TGTGCCACCAGTGATTATGGTAGCACAGATACGCAGTATTTT	CATSDYGSTDTQYF
TRBV5-4	TRBJ2-4	TRBD1	17	.	TGTGCCAGCAGCTTGTTAGGGACAGCGAAGACCAAAAACATTCAGTACTTC	CASSLLGTAKTKNIQYF
TRBV6-1	TRBJ1-1	.	13	.	TGTGCCAGCAGTGAAGTACAGTTCACTGAAGCTTTCTTT	CASSEVQFTEAFF
TRBV4-1	TRBJ2-5	TRBD1	16	.	TGCGCCAGCAGCCTCGGACAGGCCATTATAGAAGAGACCCAGTACTTC	CASSLGQAIIEETQYF
TRBV25-1	TRBJ2-7	TRBD2	13	.	TGTGCCAGCAGTGGCGGGGGGGCCTACGAGCAGTACTTC	CASSGGGAYEQYF
TRBV28	TRBJ2-1	TRBD2	14	.	TGTGCCAGCGCCGGGGGGACCGGGTACAATGAGCAGTTCTTC	CASAGGTGYNEQFF
TRBV28	TRBJ2-7	.	11	.	TGTGCCAGCAGCCCGGGACGTAATTGTCACTTC	CASSPGRNCHF
TRBV5-1	TRBJ2-1	.	15	few	TGCGCCAGCAGCCTGGGACTTCCCGGGGAGCTTGAGCAGTTCTTC	CASSLGLPGELEQFF
TRBV7-9	TRBJ1-4	.	15	.	TGTGCCAGCAGATCCACAGGAGTAACTAATGAAAAACTGTTTTTT	CASRSTGVTNEKLFF
TRBV19	TRBJ1-2	.	13	.	TGTGCCAGTAGTATAGGCAGGGACTATGGCTACACCTTC	CASSIGRDYGYTF
TRBV28	TRBJ1-1	.	15	.	TGTGCCAGCAGTCCGCCCGCATCCAGGAACACTGAAGCTTTCTTT	CASSPPASRNTEAFF
TRBV2	TRBJ1-1	TRBD1	15	.	TGTGCCAGCGATGGGACAGGGTATATGAACACTGAAGCTTTCTTT	CASDGTGYMNTEAFF
TRBV19	TRBJ2-2	.	15	.	TGTGCCAGTACCAATGGAAACAGGATCACCGGGGAGCTGTTTTTT	CASTNGNRITGELFF
TRBV19	TRBJ1-1	.	16	.	TGTGCCAGTAGTACCTCTCTTCAGGTCAGGAGCACTGAAGCTTTCTTT	CASSTSLQVRSTEAFF
TRBV12-3/TRBV12-4	TRBJ1-1	.	13	once	TGTGCCAGCAGTTTTCGGGGGTCGACTGAAGCTTTCTTT	CASSFRGSTEAFF
TRBV7-2	TRBJ2-2	TRBD1	14	.	TGTGCCAGCAGCTTAGCACAGGGGACCGGGGAGCTGTTTTTT	CASSLAQGTGELFF
TRBV29-1	TRBJ2-7	.	11	.	TGCAGCGTTTCGCAGGGGCTGGGGCAGTACTTC	CSVSQGLGQYF
TRBV3-1/TRBV3-2	TRBJ1-1	.	14	.	TGTGCCAGCAGCCAAGGGGCACGATACACTGAAGCTTTCTTT	CASSQGARYTEAFF